Listed here is a single TCR beta chain. This record comes from a study of CD8 T cells in Susac syndrome. The CDR3 has 15 amino acids. V lost 4 bases to trimming and J lost 6 bases, with 18 bases between them. Germline CDR1 and CDR2: MGHRA and YSYEKL. It was with random hexamers that roughly 0.45 to 1 ug RNA was reverse transcribed. Multiplex PCR with immunoSEQ amplified the TCR beta CDR3 across 54 Vbeta and 13 Jbeta. A single record per CDR3 protein comes from TCRdb applying MiXCR to the immunoSEQ multiplex PCR reads. The sample lists 100,000 to 150,000 distinct CDR3 sequences, over 90% occurring once. Negative isolation was used for CD8+ and CD4+ T cells and FACS enrichment for TEMRA cells.

This TCR came from a human donor with multiple sclerosis. Sequencing was done on a sample of CD8+ T cells from PBMCs. The J gene is TRBJ1-1, the V gene TRBV4-1; D is unresolved. CDR3 sequence (DNA): TGCGCCAGCAGCCTTTACTGTGAGACCCGGGCTGAAGCTTTCTTT. Its translation is CASSLYCETRAEAFF.